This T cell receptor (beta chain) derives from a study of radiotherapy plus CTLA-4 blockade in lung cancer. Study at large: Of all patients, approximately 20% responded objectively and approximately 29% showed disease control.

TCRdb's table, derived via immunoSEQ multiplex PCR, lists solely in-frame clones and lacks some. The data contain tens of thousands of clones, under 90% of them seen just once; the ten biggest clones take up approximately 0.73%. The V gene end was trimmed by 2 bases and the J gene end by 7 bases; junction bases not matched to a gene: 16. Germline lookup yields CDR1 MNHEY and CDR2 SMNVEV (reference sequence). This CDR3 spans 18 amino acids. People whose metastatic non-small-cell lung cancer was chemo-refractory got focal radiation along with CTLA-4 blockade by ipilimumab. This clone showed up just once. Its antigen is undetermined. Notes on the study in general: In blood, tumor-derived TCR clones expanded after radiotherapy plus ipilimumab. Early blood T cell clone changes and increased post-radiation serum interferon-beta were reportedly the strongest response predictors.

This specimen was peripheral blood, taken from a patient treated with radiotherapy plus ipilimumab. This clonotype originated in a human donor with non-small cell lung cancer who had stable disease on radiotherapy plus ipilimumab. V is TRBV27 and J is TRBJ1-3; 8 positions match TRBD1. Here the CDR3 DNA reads TGTGCCAGCAGTTTAAATTTTTCAGGGGGCCAAAGGAGGAACACCATATATTTT. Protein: CASSLNFSGGQRRNTIYF.